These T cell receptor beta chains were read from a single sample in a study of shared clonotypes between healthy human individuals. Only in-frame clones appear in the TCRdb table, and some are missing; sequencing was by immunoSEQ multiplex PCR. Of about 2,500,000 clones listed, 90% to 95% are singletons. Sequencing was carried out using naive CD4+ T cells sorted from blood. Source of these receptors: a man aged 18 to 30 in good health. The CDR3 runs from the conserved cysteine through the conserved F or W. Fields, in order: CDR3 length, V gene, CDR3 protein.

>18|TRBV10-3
CAISDLEFGTSPQETQYF
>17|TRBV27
CASSSYQWGAQVNEQFF
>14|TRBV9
CASSARSSLPEAFF
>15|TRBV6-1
CASSESGTGGYEQYF
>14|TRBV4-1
CASSQEGTNTEAFF
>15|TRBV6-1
CASSEGLALNNEQFF
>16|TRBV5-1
CASRKNSGQVNTEAFF
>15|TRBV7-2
CASSLDFGRATEAFF
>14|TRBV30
CAWSGRGGPETQYF
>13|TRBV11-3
CASSPGWNNEQFF
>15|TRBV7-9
CASSLVKGPTGELFF
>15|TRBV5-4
CASSLAGSIASPLHF
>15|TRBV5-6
CASSRKQGSSEKLFF
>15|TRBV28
CASSPGQGVDYEQYF
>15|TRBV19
CASSQWGTGNSPLHF
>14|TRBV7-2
CASSLEQGSYGYTF
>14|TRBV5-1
CASKQPANTGELFF
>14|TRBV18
CASSPPTGQETQYF
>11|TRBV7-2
CASSSVSEQYF
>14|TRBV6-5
CASSAGTSGVEQYF
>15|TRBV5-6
CASSLPTGVNTEAFF
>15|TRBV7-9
CASTEAGVNNSPLHF
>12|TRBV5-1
CASSGSSYEQYF